These T cell receptor beta chains were read from a single sample in a study of identical twins. MiXCR was run by TCRdb on the 5' RACE reads, yielding one entry per CDR3 protein. This table has approximately 190,000 distinct CDR3 sequences, about 16% appearing once. These data were likewise used in another study, on T cells expressing NK-cell markers.

Sequencing was carried out using CD8+ T cells sorted from blood. Every receptor here comes from a woman aged 18 to 35 in good health. Both conserved end residues are part of each CDR3. The D gene is left open where the match is weak. Not every row has a clone size; where given, it reads once, few, many or a size class.

>TRBJ2-2|TRBV5-1|few|-
CASSLGVPTHSNTGELFF
TGCGCCAGCAGCTTGGGCGTGCCCACGCATTCGAACACCGGGGAGCTGTTTTTT
>TRBJ1-1|TRBV4-3|few|-
CASGGSHTEAFF
TGCGCCAGCGGAGGTAGCCACACTGAAGCTTTCTTT
>TRBJ2-3|TRBV29-1|-|TRBD1
CSVEDRGQGVGDTQYF
TGCAGCGTTGAAGATCGAGGACAGGGGGTGGGAGATACGCAGTATTTT
>TRBJ2-1|TRBV7-8|-|-
CASSSEGTLLYNEQFF
TGTGCCAGCAGCTCTGAGGGGACATTGCTCTACAATGAGCAGTTCTTC
>TRBJ2-7|TRBV12-3/TRBV12-4|many|-
CASSLSGTSYEQYF
TGTGCCAGCAGTTTAAGTGGGACTTCCTACGAGCAGTACTTC
>TRBJ2-7|TRBV2|few|-
CARDGDSYEQYF
TGTGCTAGGGACGGGGACTCCTACGAGCAGTACTTC
>TRBJ2-2|TRBV24-1|few|TRBD2
CATSGTGGPSPNTGELFF
TGTGCCACCAGTGGGACGGGAGGGCCGTCCCCGAACACCGGGGAGCTGTTTTTT
>TRBJ2-7|TRBV20-1|-|-
CSASQRVQYEQYF
TGCAGTGCTAGTCAGCGGGTCCAATACGAGCAGTACTTC
>TRBJ2-2|TRBV5-6|-|-
CASSLGLGPGELFF
TGTGCCAGCAGCTTGGGACTAGGGCCCGGGGAGCTGTTTTTT
>TRBJ2-1|TRBV11-2|few|-
CASSFYGNNEQFF
TGTGCCAGCAGCTTTTACGGTAACAATGAGCAGTTCTTC
>TRBJ1-1|TRBV5-1|few|-
CASSGGDSEAFF
TGCGCCAGCAGTGGGGGGGATAGTGAAGCTTTCTTT
>TRBJ1-1|TRBV7-9|-|-
CASTLQKPEAFF
TGTGCCAGCACCCTACAGAAGCCAGAAGCTTTCTTT
>TRBJ2-2|TRBV9|few|-
CASSVHPGSDTGELFF
TGTGCCAGCAGCGTACATCCAGGGAGTGACACCGGGGAGCTGTTTTTT
>TRBJ2-1|TRBV7-9|-|-
CASRTGGSYNEQFF
TGTGCCAGCAGGACCGGGGGCAGTTACAATGAGCAGTTCTTC
>TRBJ2-1|TRBV27|few|-
CASSSRSGQAAEQFF
TGTGCCAGCAGTTCGCGGTCAGGTCAGGCAGCTGAGCAGTTCTTC
>TRBJ2-1|TRBV5-4|-|TRBD2
CASSFSLAGGRIDEQFF
TGTGCCAGCAGCTTCTCCCTAGCGGGGGGGCGGATCGATGAGCAGTTCTTC
>TRBJ2-1|TRBV7-9|few|-
CASSIPPGLEQFF
TGTGCCAGCAGCATTCCGCCGGGACTGGAGCAGTTCTTC
>TRBJ2-1|TRBV7-8|-|TRBD2
CASSILAGGPNEQFF
TGTGCCAGCAGCATACTAGCGGGGGGGCCCAATGAGCAGTTCTTC
>TRBJ2-4|TRBV20-1|few|-
CSGLGGNIQYF
TGCAGCGGCTTGGGTGGGAACATTCAGTACTTC
>TRBJ2-3|TRBV20-1|few|TRBD2
CSARDTSGASFSTDTQYF
TGCAGTGCTAGAGATACCAGCGGGGCTTCCTTCAGCACAGATACGCAGTATTTT
>TRBJ2-1|TRBV7-9|-|-
CASSFFLGGSLYNEQFF
TGTGCCAGCAGCTTTTTCCTGGGGGGCAGCCTCTACAATGAGCAGTTCTTC
>TRBJ2-7|TRBV7-9|few|-
CASSLATANPLYEQYF
TGTGCCAGCAGCTTAGCGACGGCCAACCCCCTGTACGAGCAGTACTTC
>TRBJ1-1|TRBV6-1|few|-
CASSGPDRLGANTEAFF
TGTGCCAGCAGTGGGCCCGACCGGTTAGGGGCGAACACTGAAGCTTTCTTT
>TRBJ2-7|TRBV7-9|-|-
CASFSSLRGPGVYEQYF
TGTGCCAGCTTCTCTTCCCTCAGGGGCCCGGGTGTTTACGAGCAGTACTTC
>TRBJ1-1|TRBV12-3/TRBV12-4|-|-
CASSPGHMGTEAFF
TGTGCCAGCAGCCCCGGACACATGGGTACTGAAGCTTTCTTT
>TRBJ2-5|TRBV12-3/TRBV12-4|few|-
CASSQFKETQYF
TGTGCCAGCAGTCAGTTCAAAGAGACCCAGTACTTC
>TRBJ1-2|TRBV28|-|-
CASRPRGGNGYTF
TGTGCCAGCAGACCACGGGGAGGCAATGGCTACACCTTC
>TRBJ2-3|TRBV6-5|few|-
CASSYLGSELDRTDTQYF
TGTGCCAGCAGTTATTTGGGGTCAGAGCTGGATCGCACAGATACGCAGTATTTT
>TRBJ2-2|TRBV12-3/TRBV12-4|few|-
CASSLLREATGELFF
TGTGCCAGCAGTTTGTTGCGGGAAGCCACCGGGGAGCTGTTTTTT